This entry lists 17 T cell receptor beta chains sequenced from one sample in a study of T cells in Graves' hyperthyroidism and ophthalmopathy. Amplified TCR beta CDR3 regions derived from RNA transcripts. The HTBI primer set was used in a first-round RT-PCR of the TCR CDR3. TCRdb called the multiplex PCR reads again in MiXCR, with one record for every CDR3 protein. The table shows about 530,000 distinct CDR3 sequences, with about 15% occurring only once. Sequencing input: blood. All receptors come from a woman aged 18-29 years with Graves' ophthalmopathy.

In its sample, this clonotype was seen a few times. The chain recombines TRBV2 with TRBJ2-5; 8 nucleotides align to TRBD2. CDR3 length equals 15 residues. Per the germline V gene, CDR1 is SNHLY and CDR2 is FYNNEI. Trimming removed 3 bases from V and 5 bases from J; junction bases left unmatched: 8. CDR3 nucleotides: TGTGCCAGCAGTGATTCTAGCGGGCCTCGGGAGACCCAGTACTTC. Protein product: CASSDSSGPRETQYF.

Many counts were recorded for this clonotype. The chain joins TRBV27 to TRBJ2-7; D is unclear. Germline values: CDR1 MNHEY, CDR2 SMNVEV (reference sequence). This CDR3 comprises 13 residues. The V and J ends lost 2 bases and 7 bases respectively, with 12 bases between them. The CDR3 sequence is CASSLPLSTEQYF. Here the CDR3 DNA reads TGTGCCAGCAGTTTACCCCTTTCTACGGAGCAGTACTTC.

The chain carries TRBV6-4 and TRBJ2-3; D is unresolved. This CDR3 is built from 13 residues. CDR1 is MRHNA and CDR2 is SNTAGT in the germline V gene. Trimming took off 4 bases at V and 6 bases at J, with 11 bases between the two ends. CDR3 loop: CASSAGPWDTQYF. The DNA for the CDR3 is TGTGCCAGCAGTGCGGGCCCATGGGATACGCAGTATTTT.

The DNA for the CDR3 is TGTGCCATCAGTGAGTCGAGGGGGAAAGAGACCCAGTACTTC. This translates into CAISESRGKETQYF. V is TRBV10-3 and J is TRBJ2-5; weak D call: TRBD1 (6 bases). Trimming left V 0 bases short and J 3 bases short, with 8 bases between. The CDR3 covers 14 residues. CDR1 is ENHRY and CDR2 is SYGVKD in the germline V gene.

This clonotype was observed many times. V is TRBV7-3 and J is TRBJ2-4; D ambiguous. Trimming removed 2 bases from V and 0 bases from J, with 11 bases in between. Germline V gives CDR1 SGHTA, CDR2 FQGTGA. This CDR3 has 16 residues. The DNA of the CDR3 is TGTGCCAGCAGCTTAGGTCCCATAGGAGCCAAAAACATTCAGTACTTC. It encodes CASSLGPIGAKNIQYF.

In DNA form, the CDR3 reads TGCAGTGCTACGGGACTTTCAACCTCCTACGAGCAGTACTTC. The encoded protein is CSATGLSTSYEQYF. The V and J genes are TRBV20-1 and TRBJ2-7; D might be TRBD2 (6 bases). This CDR3 contains 14 residues. V shed 4 bases and J shed 0 bases, with 13 bases lying between them. Germline V lookup: CDR1 DFQATT, CDR2 SNEGSKA (reference sequence).

This clonotype was detected many times. The chain couples TRBV11-2 to TRBJ1-1; no definite D call. The germline CDR1 and CDR2 sequences are SGHAT and FQNNGV. V was clipped by 3 bases and J by 0 bases, with 20 bases between them. The CDR3 covers 18 residues. The CDR3 DNA is TGTGCCAGCAGCTTTCGGTCTCCTACTACGGGAATGAACACTGAAGCTTTCTTT. Translated, it gives CASSFRSPTTGMNTEAFF.

This clonotype has at least ten counts. The rearrangement uses TRBV2 and TRBJ2-7, with 12 bases that match TRBD2. V shed 6 bases and J 0 bases; nucleotides not matched to a gene: 9. There are 17 residues in the CDR3. The germline V gene has CDR1 SNHLY and CDR2 FYNNEI. CDR3 amino acids: CASRDLAGGPASYEQYF. The CDR3 nucleotides are TGTGCCAGCAGGGACCTAGCGGGAGGGCCCGCCTCCTACGAGCAGTACTTC.

The chain is built from TRBV27 and TRBJ2-1; D may be TRBD2 (6 bases). Between the trimmed V and J ends, which lost 5 bases and 3 bases, there was a span of 11 bases. Germline CDR1 is MNHEY and CDR2 is SMNVEV (reference sequence). The CDR3 is 14 residues long. The CDR3 loop is CASSLEGHYNEQFF. DNA for the CDR3: TGTGCCAGCAGTCTGGAGGGGCACTACAATGAGCAGTTCTTC.

This clonotype was counted many times. The chain is built from TRBV30 and TRBJ1-5; 9 bases are shared with TRBD1. The CDR3 is 17 amino acids. With 0 bases clipped from V and 0 bases from J, the junction kept 6 bases outside the gene matches. Germline CDR1 GTSNPN, CDR2 SVGIG (reference sequence). The CDR3 loop is CAWSVPTGGVSNQPQHF. CDR3 sequence (DNA): TGTGCCTGGAGTGTACCGACAGGGGGGGTTAGCAATCAGCCCCAGCATTTT.

This clonotype was observed at least ten times. The chain carries TRBV3-1 and TRBJ1-6, with 8 bases lining up with TRBD1. V gave up 2 bases and J gave up 9 bases; unmatched junction bases: 9. This CDR3 is 16 amino acids long. CDR1 is LGHDT, CDR2 YNNKEL, per germline (reference sequence). This CDR3 is CASSQSIGQGFSPLHF. The CDR3 DNA is TGTGCCAGCAGCCAATCGATTGGACAGGGTTTTTCACCCCTCCACTTT.

The V call is TRBV29-1, the J call TRBJ2-2; D is unresolved. Trimming cost V 4 bases and J 3 bases, with 3 bases left between them. This CDR3 contains 11 residues. Germline CDR1 SQVTM, CDR2 ANQGSEA. CDR3 nucleotide sequence: TGCAGCGTTGTACACACCGGGGAGCTGTTTTTT. Its protein product is CSVVHTGELFF.

This clonotype was detected only a few times. Its ends do not fully match the called genes, so a read error is possible. The chain is built from TRBV4-1 and TRBJ2-5, with unresolved D. The CDR3 is 14 residues long. Germline loops: CDR1 MGHRA, CDR2 YSYEKL. The CDR3 region is CASSQAHQQEIQYF. In DNA form, the CDR3 reads TGCGCCAGCAGCCAAGCCCACCAACAAGAGATCCAGTACTTC.

This clonotype showed up many times. The chain has TRBV2 and TRBJ2-7; 9 positions match TRBD2. V was clipped by 6 bases and J by 0 bases; unmatched bases: 6. From germline, CDR1 is SNHLY and CDR2 FYNNEI. The CDR3 has 15 amino acids. CDR3 loop: CASSPLAGHSYEQYF. The CDR3 DNA reads as TGTGCCAGCAGCCCTCTAGCGGGGCACTCCTACGAGCAGTACTTC.

In this sample, this clonotype turned up a few times. This could be a read error, since a much larger clone is one nucleotide away. In DNA, the CDR3 is TGTGCCAGCACCGTCTTCACAGAGACCCGGTACTTC. Encoded protein: CASTVFTETRYF. The chain recombines TRBV7-2 with TRBJ2-5, with D hard to call. Germline assignment: CDR1 SGHTA and CDR2 FQGNSA. The CDR3 has 12 amino acids.

V usage is TRBV27 and J usage is TRBJ1-1; D may be TRBD1 (6 bases). There are 15 residues in the CDR3. With 5 bases removed from V and 0 bases from J, the gap between germline ends came to 13 bases. From germline, CDR1 is MNHEY and CDR2 SMNVEV (reference sequence). The DNA for the CDR3 is TGTGCCAGCAGTCCCCCCGGGACATTGAACACTGAAGCTTTCTTT. Protein product: CASSPPGTLNTEAFF.

The rearrangement joins TRBV7-2 to TRBJ2-1, with D possibly being TRBD2 (6 bases). V lost 5 bases, J lost 4 bases, and 15 bases lay in between. Germline CDR1 is SGHTA and CDR2 is FQGNSA. This CDR3 is 15 amino acids long. CDR3 coding DNA: TGTGCCAGCAGCCCAGGAGGGACTGTATACAATGAGCAGTTCTTC. Its translation: CASSPGGTVYNEQFF.